Included here is one T cell receptor (beta chain) sequence, with context. This CDR3 region has 13 residues. The ends were cut back, 2 bases at V and 4 bases at J, with 8 bases in the middle. CDR1 is MDHEN and CDR2 is SYDVKM in the germline V gene. The data were taken from a study of control samples from healthy donors and cancer patients. Clones were read by immunoSEQ multiplex PCR, and TCRdb kept only the in-frame ones, dropping some. This table holds about 170,000 clones, 88% found once. This receptor was obtained from a woman in her twenties or thirties in good health. The chain links TRBV28 to TRBJ1-2, with D possibly being TRBD1 (6 bases). The sample was blood. CDR3 nucleotides: TGTGCCAGCAGTTTAAGGGGGGCCTATGGCTACACCTTC. It translates to CASSLRGAYGYTF.